The TCR beta chain under discussion was sequenced for a study of shared clonotypes between healthy human individuals. Study information: Ranging from 18 to 49 in age, donors were a couple of women and a few men.

This CDR3 contains 14 residues. Germline V lookup: CDR1 LNHDA, CDR2 SQIVND (reference sequence). J was trimmed by 4 bases and V by 5 bases; bases with no gene match: 7. Points from the study as a whole: The low donor count limited represented genetic and exposure-history diversity. Sampling used blood alone; tissue repertoires probably differ.

Assay used: immunoSEQ multiplex PCR; TCRdb lists only in-frame clones, some missing. The sample holds about half a million clones, 81% seen once. This clone came up once. Antigen: not known. Input material: PBMCs. The sequence came from a woman in her forties in good health. Some clones in this sample may be carry-over from other donors' samples. The chain joins TRBV19 to TRBJ2-7; TRBD1 matches 8 bases. As DNA, the CDR3 is TGTGCCAGTAGTCCGGACAGGGTGGGATACGAGCAGTACTTC. It specifies CASSPDRVGYEQYF.